This T cell receptor beta chain originates from a study of T cell repertoires in cytomegalovirus infection. Study summary: Shared public TCR beta signatures pointed to both CMV infection and a matching HLA type. Points from the study as a whole: Cumulated frequencies of public TCR beta families served to identify carriers of CMV plus the relevant HLA.

In regard to this clonotype: Its antigen is still unknown.

TCRdb re-derived calls from the reads in MiXCR, one entry per CDR3 protein. In the table there are under 850,000 distinct CDR3 sequences, roughly 36% of which are singletons. Germline assignment: CDR1 MNHGY and CDR2 SAAAGT. The CDR3 contains 16 residues. V was trimmed by 2 bases and J by 2 bases, leaving 13 bases between them. The rearrangement uses TRBV6-8 and TRBJ1-3; no clear D. Sequenced material: PBMCs. The receptor's source is a human donor in good health (CMV status not recorded). Some clones in this sample may be carry-over from other donors' samples. The CDR3: CASSYTPEGTGNTIYF. The CDR3 DNA is TGTGCCAGCAGTTACACCCCCGAAGGGACTGGAAACACCATATATTTT.